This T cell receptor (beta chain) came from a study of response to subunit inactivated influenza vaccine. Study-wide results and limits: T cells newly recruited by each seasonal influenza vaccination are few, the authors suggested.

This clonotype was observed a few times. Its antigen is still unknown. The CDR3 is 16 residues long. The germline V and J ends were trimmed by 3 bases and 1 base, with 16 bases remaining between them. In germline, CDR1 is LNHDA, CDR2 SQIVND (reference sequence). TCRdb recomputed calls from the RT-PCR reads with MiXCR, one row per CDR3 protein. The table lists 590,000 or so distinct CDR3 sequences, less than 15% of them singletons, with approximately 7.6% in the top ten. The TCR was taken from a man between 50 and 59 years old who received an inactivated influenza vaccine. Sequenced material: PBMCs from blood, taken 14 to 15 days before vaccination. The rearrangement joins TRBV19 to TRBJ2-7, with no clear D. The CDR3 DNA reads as TGTGCCAGTAGTATTGGTCCCCCCAAAAATTCCTACGAGCAGTACTTC. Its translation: CASSIGPPKNSYEQYF.